A single sample is the source of the 9 T cell receptor beta chains below, sequenced in a study of T cells in narcolepsy. TCRdb's copy holds only in-frame clones and misses some; the assay was immunoSEQ multiplex PCR. The sample lists roughly 34,000 clones; 84% were seen once. The sequenced sample was CD45RA- memory CD4+ T cells from PBMCs. The receptors here all came from a human donor with narcolepsy.

This chain connects TRBV5-1 to TRBJ2-5, with 9 nucleotides matching TRBD1. After removal of 0 bases from V and 5 bases from J, the junction contained 8 bases not matched to a gene. CDR1 is SGHRS and CDR2 is YFSETQ in the germline V gene. CDR3 length: 16 residues. Here the CDR3 reads CASSLGEQGAGETQYF. CDR3 bases: TGCGCCAGCAGCTTGGGGGAACAGGGGGCCGGGGAGACCCAGTACTTC.

The chain recombines TRBV5-6 with TRBJ2-1, with 14 bases that match TRBD2. CDR1 is SGHDT and CDR2 is YYEEEE in the germline V gene. The CDR3 spans 15 residues. Germline trimming cut 3 bases from V and 7 bases from J; bases unmatched to any gene: 3. CDR3 nucleotides: TGTGCCAGCAGCTCCGGACTAGCGGGGGGAAATGAGCAGTTCTTC. It translates to CASSSGLAGGNEQFF.

J is TRBJ1-4 and V is TRBV11-3; D unclear. Germline V gene lookup returns CDR1 SGHNT and CDR2 YENEEA. The CDR3 consists of 12 residues. The V gene lost 1 base and the J gene lost 10 bases, with 7 bases spanning the gap. The CDR3 sequence: CASSLGVGKLFF. CDR3 nucleotides: TGTGCCAGCAGCTTAGGAGTGGGAAAACTGTTTTTT.

The J gene is TRBJ1-2, the V gene TRBV6-1; D ambiguous. V lost 5 bases to trimming and J lost 7 bases, with 11 bases between them. CDR1 is MNHNS and CDR2 is SASEGT in the germline V gene. The CDR3 is made up of 12 amino acids. In DNA form, the CDR3 reads TGTGCCAGCAGTTTTGATGGAGTTGGCTACACCTTC. It yields the protein CASSFDGVGYTF.

The CDR3 DNA is TGTGCCAGCAGCCCTGGCCTGGGACAGTACACTGAAGCTTTCTTT. This sequence encodes CASSPGLGQYTEAFF. V usage is TRBV7-9 and J usage is TRBJ1-1, with 7 bases matching TRBD1. The germline V gene encodes CDR1 SEHNR and CDR2 FQNEAQ (reference sequence). The CDR3 totals 15 residues. V was pared by 5 bases and J by 3 bases, with 9 bases of the junction left unmatched. Based on the CDR3 plus reference TRBV7-9 and TRBJ1-1, the full variable domain is DTGVSQNPRHKITKRGQNVTFRCDPISEHNRLYWYRQTLGQGPEFLTYFQNEAQLEKSRLLSDRFSAERPKGSFSTLEIQRTEQGDSAMYLCASSPGLGQYTEAFFGQGTRLTVV.

The chain is built from TRBV7-3 and TRBJ1-1, with D uncertain. Germline lookup yields CDR1 SGHTA and CDR2 FQGTGA. V shed 5 bases and J shed 2 bases, with 9 bases lying between them. This CDR3 is 13 amino acids long. The CDR3 spells CASSQTINTEAFF. The CDR3 nucleotides are TGTGCCAGCAGCCAAACGATAAACACTGAAGCTTTCTTT.

The count of this clone is one. This chain connects TRBV7-9 to TRBJ1-4, with 11 bases fitting TRBD1. Germline lookup yields CDR1 SEHNR and CDR2 FQNEAQ (reference sequence). This CDR3 has 17 amino acids. V was clipped by 5 bases and J by 7 bases; unmatched bases: 12. The CDR3: CASSPWTGGQLGEKLFF. The CDR3 region has the DNA TGTGCCAGCAGCCCTTGGACAGGGGGCCAACTTGGTGAAAAACTGTTTTTT. The whole variable domain, filled in from reference TRBV7-9 and TRBJ1-4, reads DTGVSQNPRHKITKRGQNVTFRCDPISEHNRLYWYRQTLGQGPEFLTYFQNEAQLEKSRLLSDRFSAERPKGSFSTLEIQRTEQGDSAMYLCASSPWTGGQLGEKLFFGSGTQLSVL.

The chain is built from TRBV4-2 and TRBJ2-7; D is uncertain. Germline CDR1 LGHNA, CDR2 YNFKEQ. The CDR3 consists of 13 residues. Trimming shortened V by 1 base and J by 5 bases, and 9 bases separated the two germline ends. The CDR3 region is CASSQGLINEQYF. Here the CDR3 DNA reads TGTGCCAGCAGCCAAGGCTTAATAAACGAGCAGTACTTC.

The rearrangement joins TRBV18 to TRBJ2-2, with 7 positions matching TRBD1. The J segment lost 7 bases and the V segment lost 2 bases, leaving 4 bases of the junction unmatched. Germline assignment: CDR1 KGHSH and CDR2 LQKENI. The CDR3 extends over 14 amino acids. The CDR3 DNA reads as TGTGCCAGCTCACCAGGACAGGATAACGGGGAGCTGTTTTTT. Protein product: CASSPGQDNGELFF.